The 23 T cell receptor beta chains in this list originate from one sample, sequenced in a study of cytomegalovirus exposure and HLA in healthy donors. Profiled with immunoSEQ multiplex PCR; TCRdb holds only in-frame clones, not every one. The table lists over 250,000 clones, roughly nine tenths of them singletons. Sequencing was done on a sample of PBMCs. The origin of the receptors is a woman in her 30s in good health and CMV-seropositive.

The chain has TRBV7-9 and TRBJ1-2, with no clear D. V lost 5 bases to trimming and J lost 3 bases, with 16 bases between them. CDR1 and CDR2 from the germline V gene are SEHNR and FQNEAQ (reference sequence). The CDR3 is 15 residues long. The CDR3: CASSPQFGGDYGYTF. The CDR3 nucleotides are TGTGCCAGCAGCCCCCAATTTGGAGGCGACTATGGCTACACCTTC.

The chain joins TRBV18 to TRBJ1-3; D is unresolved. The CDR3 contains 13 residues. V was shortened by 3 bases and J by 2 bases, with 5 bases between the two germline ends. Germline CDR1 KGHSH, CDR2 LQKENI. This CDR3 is CASSPPPGNTIYF. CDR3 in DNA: TGTGCCAGCTCACCCCCCCCTGGAAACACCATATATTTT.

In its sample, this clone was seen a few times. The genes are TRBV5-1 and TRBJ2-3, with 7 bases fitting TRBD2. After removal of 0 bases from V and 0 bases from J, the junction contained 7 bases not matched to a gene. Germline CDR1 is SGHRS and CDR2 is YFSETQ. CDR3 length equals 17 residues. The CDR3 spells CASSLGHLAVSTDTQYF. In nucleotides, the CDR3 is TGCGCCAGCAGCTTGGGGCATCTAGCGGTGAGCACAGATACGCAGTATTTT.

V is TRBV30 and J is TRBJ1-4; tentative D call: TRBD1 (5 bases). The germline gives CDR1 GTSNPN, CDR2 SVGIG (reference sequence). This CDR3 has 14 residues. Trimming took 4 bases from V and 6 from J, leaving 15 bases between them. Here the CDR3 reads CAWNRWGVYEKLFF. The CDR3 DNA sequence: TGTGCCTGGAACCGATGGGGCGTATATGAAAAACTGTTTTTT.

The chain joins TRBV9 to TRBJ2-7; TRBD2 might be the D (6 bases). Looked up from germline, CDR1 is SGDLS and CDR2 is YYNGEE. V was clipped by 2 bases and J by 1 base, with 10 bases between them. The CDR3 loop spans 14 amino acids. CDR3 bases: TGTGCCAGCAGCGTGCAGGGAGGTTCCTACGAGCAGTACTTC. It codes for CASSVQGGSYEQYF.

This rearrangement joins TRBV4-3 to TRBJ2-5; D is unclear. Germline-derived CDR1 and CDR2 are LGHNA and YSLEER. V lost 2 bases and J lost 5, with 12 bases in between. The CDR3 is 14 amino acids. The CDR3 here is CASSQFYEEETQYF. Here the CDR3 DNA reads TGCGCCAGCAGCCAATTCTACGAGGAGGAGACCCAGTACTTC.

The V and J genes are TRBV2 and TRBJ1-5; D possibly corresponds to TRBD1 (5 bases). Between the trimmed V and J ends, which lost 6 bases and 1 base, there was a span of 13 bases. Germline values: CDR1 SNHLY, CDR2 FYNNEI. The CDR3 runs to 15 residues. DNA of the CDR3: TGTGCCAGCAGACCCAGGGAGTCCAGCAATCAGCCCCAGCATTTT. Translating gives CASRPRESSNQPQHF.

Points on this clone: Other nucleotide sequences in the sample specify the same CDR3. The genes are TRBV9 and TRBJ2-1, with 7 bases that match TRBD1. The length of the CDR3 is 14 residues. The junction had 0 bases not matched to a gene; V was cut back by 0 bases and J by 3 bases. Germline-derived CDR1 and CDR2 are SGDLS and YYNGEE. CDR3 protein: CASSVGDSYNEQFF. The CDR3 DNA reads TGTGCCAGCAGCGTAGGGGACAGCTACAATGAGCAGTTCTTC.

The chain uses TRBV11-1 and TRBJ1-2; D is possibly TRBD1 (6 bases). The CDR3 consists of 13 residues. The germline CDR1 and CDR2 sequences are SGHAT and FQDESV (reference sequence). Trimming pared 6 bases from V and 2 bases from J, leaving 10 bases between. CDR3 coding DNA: TGTGCCAGCAGGCTGGACAGCAACTATGGCTACACCTTC. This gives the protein CASRLDSNYGYTF.

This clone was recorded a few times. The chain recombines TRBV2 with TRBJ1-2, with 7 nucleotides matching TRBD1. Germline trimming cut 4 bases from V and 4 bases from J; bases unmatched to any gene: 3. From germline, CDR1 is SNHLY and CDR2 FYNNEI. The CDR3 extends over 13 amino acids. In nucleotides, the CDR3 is TGTGCCAGCAGTGGGGGGGACAGCTATGGCTACACCTTC. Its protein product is CASSGGDSYGYTF.

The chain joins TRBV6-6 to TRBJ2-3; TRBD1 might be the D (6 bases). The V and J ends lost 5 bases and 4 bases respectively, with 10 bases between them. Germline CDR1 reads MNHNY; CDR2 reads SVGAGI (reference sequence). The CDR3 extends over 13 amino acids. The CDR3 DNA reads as TGTGCCAGCAGTCAGGGGACGGCAGATACGCAGTATTTT. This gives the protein CASSQGTADTQYF.

The CDR3 loop is CASSKKGLLAGQETQYF. DNA of the CDR3: TGTGCCAGCAGTAAAAAAGGGTTACTAGCGGGCCAAGAGACCCAGTACTTC. The chain is built from TRBV27 and TRBJ2-5; 9 bases map to TRBD2. V gave up 5 bases and J gave up 1 base; unmatched junction bases: 11. This CDR3 is 17 amino acids long. Germline V gene data show CDR1 as MNHEY and CDR2 as SMNVEV (reference sequence).

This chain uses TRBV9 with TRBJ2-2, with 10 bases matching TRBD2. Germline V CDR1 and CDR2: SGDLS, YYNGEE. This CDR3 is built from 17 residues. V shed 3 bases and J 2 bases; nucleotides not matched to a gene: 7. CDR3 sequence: CASSGTSGVINTGELFF. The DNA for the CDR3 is TGTGCCAGCAGCGGAACTAGCGGGGTTATCAACACCGGGGAGCTGTTTTTT.

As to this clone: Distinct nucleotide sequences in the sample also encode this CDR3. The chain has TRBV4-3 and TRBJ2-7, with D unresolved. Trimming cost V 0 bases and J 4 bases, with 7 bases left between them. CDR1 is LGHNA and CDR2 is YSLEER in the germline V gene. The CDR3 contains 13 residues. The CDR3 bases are TGCGCCAGCAGCCAAGATCTCACTTACGAGCAGTACTTC. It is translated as CASSQDLTYEQYF.

The CDR3 loop reads CASSLGDSTYEQYF. CDR3 bases: TGCGCCAGCAGCTTGGGGGACAGTACCTACGAGCAGTACTTC. The rearrangement joins TRBV5-1 to TRBJ2-7; 7 nucleotides align to TRBD1. The length of the CDR3 is 14 residues. The V and J ends lost 0 bases and 2 bases, in that order; junction bases with no gene match: 2. Germline V CDR1 and CDR2: SGHRS, YFSETQ.

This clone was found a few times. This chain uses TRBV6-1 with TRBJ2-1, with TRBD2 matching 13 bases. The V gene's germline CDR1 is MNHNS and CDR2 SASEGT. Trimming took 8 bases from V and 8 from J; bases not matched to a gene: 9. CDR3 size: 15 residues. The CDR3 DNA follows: TGTGCCAGCGGTCGACTAGCGGGAGGAACGGATGAGCAGTTCTTC. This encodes CASGRLAGGTDEQFF.

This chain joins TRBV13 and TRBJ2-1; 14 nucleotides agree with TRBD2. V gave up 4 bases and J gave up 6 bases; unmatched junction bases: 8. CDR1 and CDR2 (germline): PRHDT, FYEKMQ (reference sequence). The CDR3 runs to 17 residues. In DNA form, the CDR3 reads TGTGCCAGCAGCTCTGGACTAGCGGGAGGCCCTCCCAATGAGCAGTTCTTC. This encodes CASSSGLAGGPPNEQFF.

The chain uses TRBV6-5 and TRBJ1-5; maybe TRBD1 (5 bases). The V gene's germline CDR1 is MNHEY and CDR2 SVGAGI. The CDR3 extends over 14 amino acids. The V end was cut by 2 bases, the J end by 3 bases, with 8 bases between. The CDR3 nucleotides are TGTGCCAGCAGTTACACAGGTTACAATCAGCCCCAGCATTTT. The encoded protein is CASSYTGYNQPQHF.

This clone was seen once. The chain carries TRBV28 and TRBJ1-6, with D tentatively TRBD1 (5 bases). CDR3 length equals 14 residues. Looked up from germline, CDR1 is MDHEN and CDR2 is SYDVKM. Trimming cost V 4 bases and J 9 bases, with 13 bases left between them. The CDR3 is CASSSGGVASPLHF. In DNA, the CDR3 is TGTGCCAGCAGTTCGGGAGGGGTCGCTTCACCCCTCCACTTT.

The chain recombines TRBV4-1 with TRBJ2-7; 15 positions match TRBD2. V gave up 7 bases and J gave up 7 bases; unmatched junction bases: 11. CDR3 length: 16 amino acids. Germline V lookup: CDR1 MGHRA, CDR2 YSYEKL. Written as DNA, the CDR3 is TGCGCCAGCACCCGAGGACTAGCGGGGGGGCAGGAGGAGCAGTACTTC. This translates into CASTRGLAGGQEEQYF.

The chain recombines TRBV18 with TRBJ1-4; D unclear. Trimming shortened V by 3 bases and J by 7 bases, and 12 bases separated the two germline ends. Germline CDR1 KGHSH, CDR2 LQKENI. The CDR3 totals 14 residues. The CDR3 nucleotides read TGTGCCAGCTCACCGTCGGCAGATAGTGAAAAACTGTTTTTT. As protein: CASSPSADSEKLFF.

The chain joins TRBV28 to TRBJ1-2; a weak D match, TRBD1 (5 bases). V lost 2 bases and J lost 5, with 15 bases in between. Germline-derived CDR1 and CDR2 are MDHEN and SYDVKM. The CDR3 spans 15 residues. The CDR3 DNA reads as TGTGCCAGCAGTTTAGGGGCACAAATGCGGTATGGCTACACCTTC. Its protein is CASSLGAQMRYGYTF.

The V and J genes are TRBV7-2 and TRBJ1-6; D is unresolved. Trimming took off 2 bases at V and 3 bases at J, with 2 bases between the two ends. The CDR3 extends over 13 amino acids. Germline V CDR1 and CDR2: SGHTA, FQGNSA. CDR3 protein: CASSLIYNSPLHF. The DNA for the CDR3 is TGTGCCAGCAGCTTAATCTATAATTCACCCCTCCACTTT.